This T cell receptor beta chain was recovered during a study of T cells in lung cancer brain metastases. Study summary: About 90% of the 20 patients had no interval therapy between resections. The study's findings and limits: Most clones were lesion-specific, with limited overlap between paired lesions (Morisita around 0.24).

Assay: immunoSEQ multiplex PCR; the TCRdb copy retains only in-frame clones and omits some. Among 5,000 to 8,000 clones, roughly 88% were seen once, and the ten largest hold 4.9%. Germline loops: CDR1 SGHAT, CDR2 FQNNGV. This CDR3 has 16 amino acids. The V end lost 6 bases, the J end lost 2 bases, and 18 bases lay between the germline ends. A note on this clone: Its specificity is not known.

J is TRBJ2-3 and V is TRBV11-2; perhaps TRBD1 as D (6 bases). Sequencing input: tumor tissue from the primary lung tumor. The sequence was collected from a man between 50 and 59 years old with non-small cell lung cancer. The CDR3 DNA reads TGTGCCAGCAGGCAACAGACAGGCGTCTTCACAGATACGCAGTATTTT. This encodes CASRQQTGVFTDTQYF.